This T cell receptor (beta chain) was recovered during a study of T cell clonality in common variable immunodeficiency. The data were produced by immunoSEQ multiplex PCR, yet TCRdb's version contains in-frame clones alone and is incomplete. The specimen has 28,000 or so clones, none found just once. Overall study results and limits: Fewer deletions and N-nucleotide insertions were reportedly seen in common variable immunodeficiency TCR beta sequences.

Turning to this clone: Its antigen remains unknown. The read falls 3 residues short of the CDR3 end, and the missing part is taken from the germline J gene.

The V segment lost 5 bases and the J segment 4 bases; nucleotides outside the gene matches: 7. CDR3 length equals 14 residues. The V gene's germline CDR1 is DFQATT and CDR2 SNEGSKA (reference sequence). This receptor was obtained from a human donor with common variable immunodeficiency. Sample: peripheral blood mononuclear cells. The genes are TRBV20-1 and TRBJ1-5; TRBD1 matches at 8 bases. The CDR3 DNA, read in part, is TGCAGTGCTGGGACAGGTGGGTCGAATCAGCCC. Translating it yields CSAGTGGSNQP. The complete CDR3 sequence is CSAGTGGSNQPQHF.